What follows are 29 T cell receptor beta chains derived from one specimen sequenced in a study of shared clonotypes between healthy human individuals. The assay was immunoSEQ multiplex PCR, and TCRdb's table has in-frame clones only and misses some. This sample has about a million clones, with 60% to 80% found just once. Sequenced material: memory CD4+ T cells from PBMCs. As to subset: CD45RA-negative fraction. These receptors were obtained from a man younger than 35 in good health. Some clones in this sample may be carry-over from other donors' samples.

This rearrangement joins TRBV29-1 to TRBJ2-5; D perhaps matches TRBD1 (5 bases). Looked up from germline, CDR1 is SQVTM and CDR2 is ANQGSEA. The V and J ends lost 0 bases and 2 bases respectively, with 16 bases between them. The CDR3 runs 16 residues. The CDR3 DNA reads TGCAGCGTTGAAGATTACCGGGCAGGGCAACAAGAGACCCAGTACTTC. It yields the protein CSVEDYRAGQQETQYF.

CDR3 DNA: TGTGCCTGCGGACTGAATCAGCCCCAGCATTTT. The encoded protein is CACGLNQPQHF. The chain carries TRBV6-6 and TRBJ1-5, with D hard to call. The CDR3 runs to 11 residues. Germline CDR1 MNHNY, CDR2 SVGAGI (reference sequence). V lost 11 bases, J lost 4 bases, and 9 bases lay in between.

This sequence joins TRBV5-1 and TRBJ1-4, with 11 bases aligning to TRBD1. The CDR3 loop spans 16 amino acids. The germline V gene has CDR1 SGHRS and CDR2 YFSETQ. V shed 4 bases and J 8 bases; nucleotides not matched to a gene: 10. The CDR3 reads CASSLNGDRGSEKLFF. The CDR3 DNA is TGCGCCAGCAGCCTTAACGGGGACAGGGGGTCAGAAAAACTGTTTTTT.

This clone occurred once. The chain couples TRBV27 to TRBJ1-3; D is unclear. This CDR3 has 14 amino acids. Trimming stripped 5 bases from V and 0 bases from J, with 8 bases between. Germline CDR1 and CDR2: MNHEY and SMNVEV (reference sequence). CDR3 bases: TGTGCCAGCAGTATCACAAGCTCTGGAAACACCATATATTTT. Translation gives CASSITSSGNTIYF.

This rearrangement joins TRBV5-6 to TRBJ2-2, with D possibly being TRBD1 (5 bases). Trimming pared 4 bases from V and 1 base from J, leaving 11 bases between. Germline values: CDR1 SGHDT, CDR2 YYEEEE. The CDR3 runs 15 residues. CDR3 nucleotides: TGTGCCAGCAGCGATCTTCAGGGGAACACCGGGGAGCTGTTTTTT. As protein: CASSDLQGNTGELFF. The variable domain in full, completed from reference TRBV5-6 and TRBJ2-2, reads DAGVTQSPTHLIKTRGQQVTLRCSPKSGHDTVSWYQQALGQGPQFIFQYYEEEERQRGNFPDRFSGHQFPNYSSELNVNALLLGDSALYLCASSDLQGNTGELFFGEGSRLTVL.

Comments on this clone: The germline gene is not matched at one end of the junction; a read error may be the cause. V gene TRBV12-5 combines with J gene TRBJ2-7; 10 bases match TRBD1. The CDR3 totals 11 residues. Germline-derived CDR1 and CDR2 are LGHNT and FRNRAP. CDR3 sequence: CASGSDRGTAF. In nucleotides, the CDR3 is TGTGCTAGTGGTTCGGACAGGGGGACCGCTTTC.

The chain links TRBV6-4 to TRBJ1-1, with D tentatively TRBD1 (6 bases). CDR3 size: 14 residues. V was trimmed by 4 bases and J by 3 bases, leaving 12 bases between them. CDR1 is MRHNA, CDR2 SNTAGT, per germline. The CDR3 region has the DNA TGTGCCAGCAGTGCGCTACAGGGAGACACTGAAGCTTTCTTT. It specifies CASSALQGDTEAFF.

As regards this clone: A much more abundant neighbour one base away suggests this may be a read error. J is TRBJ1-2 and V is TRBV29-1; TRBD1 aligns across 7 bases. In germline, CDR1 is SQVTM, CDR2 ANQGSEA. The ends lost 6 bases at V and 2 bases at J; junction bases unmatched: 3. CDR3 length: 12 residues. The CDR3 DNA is TGCAGCGTGGGGGGACAGAACTATGGCTACACCTTC. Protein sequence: CSVGGQNYGYTF.

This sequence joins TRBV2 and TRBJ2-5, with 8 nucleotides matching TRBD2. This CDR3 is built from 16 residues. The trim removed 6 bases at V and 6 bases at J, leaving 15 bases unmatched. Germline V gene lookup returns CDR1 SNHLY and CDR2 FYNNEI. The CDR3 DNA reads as TGTGCCAGCAGCGAAACGGGTAGCGGGGCCATTCAGACCCAGTACTTC. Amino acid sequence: CASSETGSGAIQTQYF.

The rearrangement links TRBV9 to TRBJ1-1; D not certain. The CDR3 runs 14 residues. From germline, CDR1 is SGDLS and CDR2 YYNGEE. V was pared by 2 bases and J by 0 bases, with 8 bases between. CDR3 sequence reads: CASSVSTVNTEAFF. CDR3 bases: TGTGCCAGCAGCGTGTCGACGGTGAACACTGAAGCTTTCTTT.

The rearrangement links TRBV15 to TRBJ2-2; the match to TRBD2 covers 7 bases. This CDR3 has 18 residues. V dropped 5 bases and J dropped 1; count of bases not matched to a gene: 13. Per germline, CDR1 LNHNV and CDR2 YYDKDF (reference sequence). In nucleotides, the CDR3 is TGTGCCACCAGCGTGATAATACAATCGGGGGGGAACACCGGGGAGCTGTTTTTT. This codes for CATSVIIQSGGNTGELFF.

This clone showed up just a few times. CDR3 in amino acids: CASSTAGATNEKLFF. The CDR3 bases are TGTGCCAGCAGCACGGCAGGGGCCACTAATGAAAAACTGTTTTTT. This chain joins TRBV5-6 and TRBJ1-4, with D maybe TRBD1 (6 bases). CDR3 size: 15 residues. The germline V gene has CDR1 SGHDT and CDR2 YYEEEE. The V end was cut by 4 bases, the J end by 2 bases, with 12 bases between.

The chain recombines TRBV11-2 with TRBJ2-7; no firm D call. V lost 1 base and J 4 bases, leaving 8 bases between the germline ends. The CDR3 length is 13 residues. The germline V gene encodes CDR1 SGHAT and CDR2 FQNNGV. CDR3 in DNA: TGTGCCAGCAGCTTAGTTGTGGGTTACGAGCAGTACTTC. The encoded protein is CASSLVVGYEQYF.

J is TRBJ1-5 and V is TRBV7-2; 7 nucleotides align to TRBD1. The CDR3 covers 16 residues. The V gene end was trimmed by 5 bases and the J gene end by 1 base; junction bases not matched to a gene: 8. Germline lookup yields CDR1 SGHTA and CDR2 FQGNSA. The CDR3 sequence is CASSLLGQASNQPQHF. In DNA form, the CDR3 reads TGTGCCAGCAGCCTTCTCGGACAGGCAAGCAATCAGCCCCAGCATTTT.

As DNA, the CDR3 is TGTGCCAGCAGCTTTCGGGCTGAGCAGTTCTTC. Amino acids: CASSFRAEQFF. This chain links TRBV7-9 with TRBJ2-1; D unresolved. CDR3 length: 11 amino acids. V lost 3 bases to trimming and J lost 9 bases, with 6 bases between them. Germline V gives CDR1 SEHNR, CDR2 FQNEAQ (reference sequence).

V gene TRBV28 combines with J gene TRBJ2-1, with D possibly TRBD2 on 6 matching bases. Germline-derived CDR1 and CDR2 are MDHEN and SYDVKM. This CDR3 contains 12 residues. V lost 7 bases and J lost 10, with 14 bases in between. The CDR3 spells CASTQRRGEQFF. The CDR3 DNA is TGTGCCAGCACTCAGAGGAGGGGCGAGCAGTTCTTC.

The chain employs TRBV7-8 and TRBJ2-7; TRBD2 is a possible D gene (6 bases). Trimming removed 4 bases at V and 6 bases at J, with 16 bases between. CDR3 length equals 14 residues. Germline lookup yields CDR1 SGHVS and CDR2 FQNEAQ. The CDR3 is CASSSYGQGGEQYF. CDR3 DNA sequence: TGTGCCAGCAGCTCATATGGGCAGGGAGGCGAGCAGTACTTC.

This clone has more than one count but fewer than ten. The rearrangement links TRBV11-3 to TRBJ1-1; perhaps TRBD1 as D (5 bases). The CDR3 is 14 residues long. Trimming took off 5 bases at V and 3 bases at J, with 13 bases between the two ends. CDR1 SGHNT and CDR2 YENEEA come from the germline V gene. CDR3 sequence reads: CASSPGREHTEAFF. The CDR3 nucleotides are TGTGCCAGCAGCCCAGGGAGAGAGCACACTGAAGCTTTCTTT. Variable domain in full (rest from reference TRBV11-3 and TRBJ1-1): EAGVVQSPRYKIIEKKQPVAFWCNPISGHNTLYWYLQNLGQGPELLIRYENEEAVDDSQLPKDRFSAERLKGVDSTLKIQPAELGDSAVYLCASSPGREHTEAFFGQGTRLTVV.

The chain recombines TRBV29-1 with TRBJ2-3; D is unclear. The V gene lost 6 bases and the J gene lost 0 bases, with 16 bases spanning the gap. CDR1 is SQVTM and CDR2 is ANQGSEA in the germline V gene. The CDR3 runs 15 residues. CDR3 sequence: CSVSTRSTSTDTQYF. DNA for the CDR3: TGCAGCGTGTCGACACGTTCTACTAGCACAGATACGCAGTATTTT.

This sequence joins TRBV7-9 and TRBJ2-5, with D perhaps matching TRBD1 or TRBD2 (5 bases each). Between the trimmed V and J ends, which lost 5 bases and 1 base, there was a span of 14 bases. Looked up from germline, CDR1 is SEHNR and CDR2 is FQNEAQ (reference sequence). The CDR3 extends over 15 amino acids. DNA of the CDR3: TGTGCCAGCAGCAAGGGACCAAACCGCCAAGAGACCCAGTACTTC. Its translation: CASSKGPNRQETQYF.

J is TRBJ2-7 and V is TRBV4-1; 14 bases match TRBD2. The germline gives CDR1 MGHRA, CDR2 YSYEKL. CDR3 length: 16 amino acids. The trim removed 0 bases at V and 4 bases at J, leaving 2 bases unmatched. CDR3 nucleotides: TGCGCCAGCAGCCAAGATAGACTAGCGGGAGGGTACGAGCAGTACTTC. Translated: CASSQDRLAGGYEQYF.

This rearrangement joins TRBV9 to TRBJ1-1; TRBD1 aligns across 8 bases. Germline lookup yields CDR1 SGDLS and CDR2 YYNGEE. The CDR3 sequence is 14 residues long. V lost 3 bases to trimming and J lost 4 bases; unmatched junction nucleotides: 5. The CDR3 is CASSATGVGTEAFF. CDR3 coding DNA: TGTGCCAGCAGCGCGACAGGGGTGGGCACTGAAGCTTTCTTT.

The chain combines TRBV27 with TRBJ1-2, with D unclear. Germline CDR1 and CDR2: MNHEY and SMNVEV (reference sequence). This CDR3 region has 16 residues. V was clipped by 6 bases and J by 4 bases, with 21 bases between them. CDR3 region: CASRGLEGRDLYGYTF. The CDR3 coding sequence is TGTGCCAGCAGAGGTCTGGAGGGAAGGGATCTCTATGGCTACACCTTC.

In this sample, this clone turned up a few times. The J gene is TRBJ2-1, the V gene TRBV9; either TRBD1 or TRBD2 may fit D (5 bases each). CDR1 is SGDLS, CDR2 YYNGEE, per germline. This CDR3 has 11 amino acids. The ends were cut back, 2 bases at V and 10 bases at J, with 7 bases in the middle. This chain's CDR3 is CASSVGTEQFF. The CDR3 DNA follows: TGTGCCAGCAGCGTCGGGACGGAGCAGTTCTTC.

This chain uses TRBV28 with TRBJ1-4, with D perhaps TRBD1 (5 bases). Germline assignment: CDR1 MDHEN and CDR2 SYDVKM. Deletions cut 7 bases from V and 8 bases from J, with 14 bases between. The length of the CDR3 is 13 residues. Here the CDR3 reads CASMRGLNEKLFF. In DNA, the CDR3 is TGTGCCAGCATGCGGGGCTTAAACGAAAAACTGTTTTTT.

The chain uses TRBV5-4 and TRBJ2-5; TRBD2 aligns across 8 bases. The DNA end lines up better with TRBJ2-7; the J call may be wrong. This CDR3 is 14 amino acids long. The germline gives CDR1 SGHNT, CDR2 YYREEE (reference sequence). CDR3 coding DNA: TGTGCCAGCAGCCCCGGGAGGGCCGCCTACGAGCAGTACTTC. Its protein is CASSPGRAAYEQYF.

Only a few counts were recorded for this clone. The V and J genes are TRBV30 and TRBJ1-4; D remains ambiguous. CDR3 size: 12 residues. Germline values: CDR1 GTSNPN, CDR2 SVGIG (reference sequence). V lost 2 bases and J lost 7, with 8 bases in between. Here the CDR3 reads CAWSTRSEKLFF. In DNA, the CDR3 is TGTGCCTGGAGTACACGGAGTGAAAAACTGTTTTTT.

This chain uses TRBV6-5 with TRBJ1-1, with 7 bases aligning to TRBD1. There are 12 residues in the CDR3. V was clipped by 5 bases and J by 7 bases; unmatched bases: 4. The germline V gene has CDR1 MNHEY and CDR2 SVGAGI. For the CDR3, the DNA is TGTGCCAGCAGTCGCCAGGGGGGTGAAGCTTTCTTT. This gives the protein CASSRQGGEAFF.

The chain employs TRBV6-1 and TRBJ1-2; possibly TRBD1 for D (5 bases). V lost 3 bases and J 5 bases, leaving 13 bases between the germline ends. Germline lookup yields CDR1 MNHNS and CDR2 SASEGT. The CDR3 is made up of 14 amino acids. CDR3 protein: CASSDPGIRYGYTF. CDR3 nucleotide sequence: TGTGCCAGCAGTGATCCAGGGATCCGGTATGGCTACACCTTC.